The clone carrying this T cell receptor beta chain was observed many times. V lost 7 bases, J lost 5 bases, and 9 bases stayed unmatched. CDR3 size: 15 residues. Germline CDR1 is DFQATT and CDR2 is SNEGSKA (reference sequence). From the RT-PCR reads, TCRdb called clonotypes with MiXCR, one entry per CDR3 protein. Here the sample spans about 680,000 distinct CDR3 sequences, approximately 14% being singletons. Sequencing was carried out using memory CD4+ T cells from blood. The chain recombines TRBV20-1 with TRBJ2-3, with 13 bases that match TRBD2. This TCR came from a female donor in good health, serving as a healthy control. CDR3 loop: CSGAGLAGFGDTQYF. DNA for the CDR3: TGCAGTGGGGCGGGACTAGCGGGATTCGGAGATACGCAGTATTTT.